What follows is one TCR beta chain and its context. The antigen is not known. This sample is part of a study of OX40 agonist ivuxolimab in advanced cancers. Study summary: Administration of intravenous ivuxolimab to patients occurred every 2 weeks at 0.01 to 10 mg/kg. Overall study results and limits: Fewer expanded clones were found on average in CD4+ than in CD8+ T cells. Clonal expansion by week 6 occurred in CD4+ and CD8+ blood T cells (at 0.1 to 3.0 mg/kg). Researchers did not establish what antigens the expanded peripheral T cells target.

TCRdb's copy holds only in-frame clones and misses some; the assay was immunoSEQ multiplex PCR. Counted here are roughly 30,000 clones, approximately 84% occurring once; the ten biggest clones make up 15% to 20%. The length of the CDR3 is 15 residues. CDR1 and CDR2 (germline): SGDLS, YYNGEE. Trimming took 3 bases from V and 13 from J, leaving 20 bases between them. This chain joins TRBV9 and TRBJ1-6, with TRBD1 as a possible D gene (6 bases). The sample consisted of CD4+ or CD8+ T cells sorted from blood, taken in a trial of the OX40 agonist ivuxolimab. This sequence originates from an adult with an advanced solid tumor such as melanoma, head and neck, liver or kidney cancer. The CDR3 nucleotides are TGTGCCAGCAGCGGCCCCACGGGGGGCCGCTGGCCCCTCCACTTT. As protein: CASSGPTGGRWPLHF.